Each of the 25 T cell receptor beta chains below was sequenced from the same sample in a study of OX40 agonist ivuxolimab in advanced cancers. Profiling relied on immunoSEQ multiplex PCR, and the TCRdb table lists in-frame clones only, not all of them. The data hold about 64,000 clones, with 70% to 90% observed a single time. Sequenced here: CD4+ or CD8+ T cells sorted from blood, sampled in a trial of the OX40 agonist ivuxolimab. The receptors come from an adult with an advanced solid tumor such as melanoma, head and neck, liver or kidney cancer.

This rearrangement joins TRBV30 to TRBJ2-7; D not certain. Looked up from germline, CDR1 is GTSNPN and CDR2 is SVGIG (reference sequence). This CDR3 has 12 residues. Between the trimmed V and J ends, which lost 3 bases and 6 bases, there was a span of 12 bases. The CDR3 region is CAWSVSTPEQYF. CDR3 DNA sequence: TGTGCCTGGAGCGTGTCGACACCCGAGCAGTACTTC. The variable domain in full, with the rest retrieved from reference TRBV30 and TRBJ2-7, is SQTIHQWPATLVQPVGSPLSLECTVEGTSNPNLYWYRQAAGRGLQLLFYSVGIGQISSEVPQNLSASRPQDRQFILSSKKLLLSDSGFYLCAWSVSTPEQYFGPGTRLTVT.

This sequence joins TRBV5-1 and TRBJ2-5; D not resolved. In germline, CDR1 is SGHRS, CDR2 YFSETQ. The germline V and J ends were trimmed by 4 bases and 4 bases, with 11 bases remaining between them. The CDR3 totals 13 residues. CDR3 sequence (DNA): TGCGCCAGCAGCCAAGTTACGGCAGAGACCCAGTACTTC. Protein product: CASSQVTAETQYF.

The CDR3 coding sequence is TGCGCCAGCAGTGAGTCTAGGGACAAGACTGAAGCTTTCTTT. This translates into CASSESRDKTEAFF. The chain uses TRBV10-2 and TRBJ1-1; tentative D call: TRBD1 (6 bases). This CDR3 has 14 amino acids. Germline assignment: CDR1 WSHSY and CDR2 SAAADI. The ends were cut back, 0 bases at V and 5 bases at J, with 10 bases in the middle.

J is TRBJ2-3 and V is TRBV5-4, with 14 bases that match TRBD2. J was trimmed by 5 bases and V by 3 bases; bases with no gene match: 8. The CDR3 is made up of 17 amino acids. Germline-derived CDR1 and CDR2 are SGHNT and YYREEE (reference sequence). CDR3 nucleotides: TGTGCCAGCAGCTCCAGACTAGCGGGAGGGCAAATAGATACGCAGTATTTT. Amino acid sequence: CASSSRLAGGQIDTQYF. Combining the CDR3 with reference TRBV5-4 and TRBJ2-3 gives the whole variable domain ETGVTQSPTHLIKTRGQQVTLRCSSQSGHNTVSWYQQALGQGPQFIFQYYREEENGRGNFPPRFSGLQFPNYSSELNVNALELDDSALYLCASSSRLAGGQIDTQYFGPGTRLTVL.

This chain links TRBV5-5 with TRBJ1-1; 8 nucleotides agree with TRBD1. This CDR3 is built from 18 residues. Germline CDR1 reads SGHKS; CDR2 reads YYEKEE (reference sequence). V shed 2 bases, J shed 1 base, and the junction held 13 bases outside the gene matches. CDR3 protein: CASSLSPGGPGGNTEAFF. CDR3 sequence (DNA): TGTGCCAGCAGCTTATCTCCAGGGGGCCCAGGGGGGAACACTGAAGCTTTCTTT.

The chain is built from TRBV7-2 and TRBJ2-2; D is unclear. V was shortened by 2 bases and J by 1 base, with 8 bases between the two germline ends. Germline loops: CDR1 SGHTA, CDR2 FQGNSA. The CDR3 extends over 15 amino acids. CDR3: CASSLNPGNTGELFF. The DNA for the CDR3 is TGTGCCAGCAGCTTAAATCCAGGGAACACCGGGGAGCTGTTTTTT.

The rearrangement uses TRBV18 and TRBJ1-3; D unresolved. Trimming left V 9 bases short and J 4 bases short, with 16 bases between. CDR1 and CDR2 from the germline V gene are KGHSH and LQKENI. This CDR3 has 14 residues. The CDR3 loop is CASTDRFTGNTIYF. The CDR3 DNA is TGTGCCAGTACGGACCGCTTTACCGGAAACACCATATATTTT. The entire variable domain, with the rest obtained from reference TRBV18 and TRBJ1-3, is as follows: NAGVMQNPRHLVRRRGQEARLRCSPMKGHSHVYWYRQLPEEGLKFMVYLQKENIIDESGMPKERFSAEFPKEGPSILRIQQVVRGDSAAYFCASTDRFTGNTIYFGEGSWLTVV.

V is TRBV15 and J is TRBJ2-7; a possible D gene is TRBD2 (6 bases). CDR3 length equals 16 residues. In germline, CDR1 is LNHNV, CDR2 YYDKDF (reference sequence). V was trimmed by 1 base and J by 4 bases, leaving 17 bases between them. For the CDR3, the DNA is TGTGCCACCAGCAGAGGCCCTGGGACGGGAGCTTACGAGCAGTACTTC. Protein product: CATSRGPGTGAYEQYF.

Turning to this clone: The conserved final phenylalanine or tryptophan is absent from the CDR3, which likely points to a read error. It is unclear where the CDR3 begins or ends on the DNA, so no DNA is shown, and the CDR3 is as TCRdb lists it. The chain employs TRBV23-1 and TRBJ2-7. TRBV23-1 is an ORF for which the function is uncertain. The CDR3 has 11 residues if both end residues are counted. The CDR3 sequence is CASIRHFLRFT.

This chain links TRBV7-9 with TRBJ2-3; D ambiguous. Trimming shortened V by 5 bases and J by 6 bases, and 9 bases separated the two germline ends. CDR3 length equals 12 residues. The germline CDR1 and CDR2 sequences are SEHNR and FQNEAQ (reference sequence). CDR3 protein: CASSRVSDTQYF. CDR3 nucleotides: TGTGCCAGCAGCCGCGTCTCCGATACGCAGTATTTT. Using reference TRBV7-9 and TRBJ2-3 for the parts outside the CDR3, the full variable domain is DTGVSQNPRHKITKRGQNVTFRCDPISEHNRLYWYRQTLGQGPEFLTYFQNEAQLEKSRLLSDRFSAERPKGSFSTLEIQRTEQGDSAMYLCASSRVSDTQYFGPGTRLTVL.

V and J are TRBV2 and TRBJ2-1, with D possibly TRBD2 on 6 matching bases. Looked up from germline, CDR1 is SNHLY and CDR2 is FYNNEI. The CDR3 is 11 residues long. V gave up 8 bases and J gave up 8 bases, with 10 bases separating them. The CDR3 DNA is TGTGCCAGCGGGGGGTTGGATGAGCAGTTCTTC. This encodes CASGGLDEQFF.

The V gene is TRBV5-1, the J gene TRBJ2-5; D uncertain. Deletions cut 2 bases from V and 1 base from J, with 6 bases between. CDR1 and CDR2 (germline): SGHRS, YFSETQ. This CDR3 is built from 13 residues. The CDR3 DNA follows: TGCGCCAGCAGCTTAGGCAGCCAAGAGACCCAGTACTTC. Protein sequence: CASSLGSQETQYF.

V gene TRBV19 combines with J gene TRBJ2-2, with a possible D match to TRBD1 (6 bases). The CDR3 sequence is 15 residues long. The germline gives CDR1 LNHDA, CDR2 SQIVND (reference sequence). Between the trimmed V and J ends, which lost 3 bases and 1 base, there was a span of 9 bases. The CDR3 coding sequence is TGTGCCAGTAGTATTGGACAGATGAACACCGGGGAGCTGTTTTTT. Protein product: CASSIGQMNTGELFF. The full variable domain, its missing parts supplied by reference TRBV19 and TRBJ2-2, is DGGITQSPKYLFRKEGQNVTLSCEQNLNHDAMYWYRQDPGQGLRLIYYSQIVNDFQKGDIAEGYSVSREKKESFPLTVTSAQKNPTAFYLCASSIGQMNTGELFFGEGSRLTVL.

The chain carries TRBV6-5 and TRBJ2-5, with a weak D call TRBD2 (6 bases). V was trimmed by 0 bases and J by 6 bases, leaving 11 bases between them. Germline assignment: CDR1 MNHEY and CDR2 SVGAGI. This CDR3 is 14 amino acids long. CDR3: CASSYSRGSKTQYF. As DNA, the CDR3 is TGTGCCAGCAGTTACTCCCGGGGGTCGAAGACCCAGTACTTC.

The chain has TRBV18 and TRBJ1-6; a weak D match, TRBD1 (5 bases). The V gene's germline CDR1 is KGHSH and CDR2 LQKENI. This CDR3 has 16 amino acids. Trimming removed 3 bases at V and 6 bases at J, with 15 bases between. For the CDR3, the DNA is TGTGCCAGCTCACCGAATCCCGGGACCCTTAATTCACCCCTCCACTTT. Amino acids: CASSPNPGTLNSPLHF.

The gene calls are TRBV15 and TRBJ2-7; 15 nucleotides agree with TRBD2. CDR1 and CDR2 from the germline V gene are LNHNV and YYDKDF (reference sequence). The length of the CDR3 is 14 residues. The V gene end was trimmed by 3 bases and the J gene end by 6 bases; junction bases not matched to a gene: 0. The CDR3 DNA reads TGTGCCACCAGCAGGGGACTAGCGGGAGGCGAGCAGTACTTC. As protein: CATSRGLAGGEQYF.

This clone was observed a handful of times. The rearrangement joins TRBV5-1 to TRBJ2-4; 7 bases match TRBD1. Germline V gene lookup returns CDR1 SGHRS and CDR2 YFSETQ. V trimming: 4 bases; J trimming: 8 bases; junction bases outside the gene matches: 9. This CDR3 has 14 amino acids. In DNA, the CDR3 is TGCGCCAGCAGCCCGAGGGGGCAGACGGACATTCAGTACTTC. Translating it yields CASSPRGQTDIQYF.

This clone has just one count. This chain uses TRBV18 with TRBJ2-6, with a weak D call TRBD1 (6 bases). Between the trimmed V and J ends, which lost 3 bases and 0 bases, there was a span of 24 bases. This CDR3 spans 21 amino acids. The V gene's germline CDR1 is KGHSH and CDR2 LQKENI. CDR3 protein: CASSPLNTYGTRTSGANVLTF. In DNA, the CDR3 is TGTGCCAGCTCACCTTTGAATACTTATGGGACACGGACCTCTGGGGCCAACGTCCTGACTTTC.

The rearrangement uses TRBV5-1 and TRBJ2-3; the D is unclear. Germline CDR1 SGHRS, CDR2 YFSETQ. The CDR3 loop spans 12 amino acids. V dropped 5 bases and J dropped 1 base, with 5 bases sitting between them. The CDR3 spells CASRDRTDTQYF. The CDR3, as DNA: TGCGCCAGCAGGGACCGCACAGATACGCAGTATTTT.

The chain joins TRBV5-1 to TRBJ2-2; either TRBD1 or TRBD2 may fit D (5 bases each). Germline-derived CDR1 and CDR2 are SGHRS and YFSETQ. V lost 5 bases, J lost 6 bases, and 14 bases lay in between. The length of the CDR3 is 14 residues. CDR3 residues: CASSHVMGAGELFF. CDR3 coding DNA: TGCGCCAGCAGTCATGTAATGGGGGCCGGGGAGCTGTTTTTT.

The chain uses TRBV4-3 and TRBJ1-1, with TRBD1 as a possible D gene (5 bases). CDR3 length: 17 amino acids. V was cut by 0 bases and J by 0 bases, with 14 bases left in between. CDR1 is LGHNA and CDR2 is YSLEER in the germline V gene. The CDR3 loop reads CASSQEPGGTMNTEAFF. In DNA form, the CDR3 reads TGCGCCAGCAGCCAAGAACCGGGGGGGACCATGAACACTGAAGCTTTCTTT.

J is TRBJ2-5 and V is TRBV6-4; 7 nucleotides match TRBD2. The CDR3 runs 15 residues. J lost 4 bases, V lost 3 bases, and 8 bases had no gene match. Per germline, CDR1 MRHNA and CDR2 SNTAGT. The CDR3, as DNA: TGTGCCAGCAGTGAAGTGGGAGGGCCGCTAGAGACCCAGTACTTC. Protein product: CASSEVGGPLETQYF.

This clone was seen a handful of times. J is TRBJ2-7 and V is TRBV7-2; D may be TRBD1 (5 bases). The length of the CDR3 is 12 residues. In germline, CDR1 is SGHTA, CDR2 FQGNSA. V lost 3 bases and J lost 4, with 7 bases in between. The CDR3 DNA reads TGTGCCAGCAGCTTTAGGGGATACGAGCAGTACTTC. This codes for CASSFRGYEQYF.

This clone appeared once. The chain links TRBV7-3 to TRBJ2-3; 10 bases are a match to TRBD2. The CDR3 totals 14 residues. Losses at the gene ends were 4 bases for V and 3 bases for J; bases not matched to a gene: 1. Germline CDR1 SGHTA, CDR2 FQGTGA. CDR3 DNA sequence: TGTGCCAGCAGCTCAGCGGGGGGGACAGATACGCAGTATTTT. Translated, it gives CASSSAGGTDTQYF.

The CDR3 coding sequence is TGTGCCAGCACTATAGGGGGCAATGAGCAGTTCTTC. It yields the protein CASTIGGNEQFF. This chain uses TRBV11-2 with TRBJ2-1, with D maybe TRBD1 (6 bases). Germline values: CDR1 SGHAT, CDR2 FQNNGV. V shed 7 bases and J shed 6 bases, with 10 bases lying between them. The CDR3 consists of 12 residues.